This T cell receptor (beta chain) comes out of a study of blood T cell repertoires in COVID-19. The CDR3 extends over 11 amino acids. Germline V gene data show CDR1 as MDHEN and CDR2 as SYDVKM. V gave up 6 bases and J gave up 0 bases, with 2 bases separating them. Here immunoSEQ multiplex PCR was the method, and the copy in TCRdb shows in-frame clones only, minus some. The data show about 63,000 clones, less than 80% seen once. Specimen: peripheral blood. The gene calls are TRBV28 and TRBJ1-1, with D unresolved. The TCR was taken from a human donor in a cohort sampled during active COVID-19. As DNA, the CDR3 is TGTGCCAGCAGCGTGAACACTGAAGCTTTCTTT. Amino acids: CASSVNTEAFF.